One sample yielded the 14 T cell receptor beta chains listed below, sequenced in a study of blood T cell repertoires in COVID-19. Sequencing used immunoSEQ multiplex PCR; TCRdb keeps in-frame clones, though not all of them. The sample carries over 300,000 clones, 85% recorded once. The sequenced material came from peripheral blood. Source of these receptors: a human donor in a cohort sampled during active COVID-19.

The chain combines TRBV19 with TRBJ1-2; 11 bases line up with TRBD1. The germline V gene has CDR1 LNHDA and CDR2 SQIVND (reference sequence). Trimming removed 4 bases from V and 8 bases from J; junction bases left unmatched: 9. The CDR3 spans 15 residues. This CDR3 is CASSTRDRGSRGYTF. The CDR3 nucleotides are TGTGCCAGTAGTACCCGGGACAGGGGGTCGAGGGGCTACACCTTC.

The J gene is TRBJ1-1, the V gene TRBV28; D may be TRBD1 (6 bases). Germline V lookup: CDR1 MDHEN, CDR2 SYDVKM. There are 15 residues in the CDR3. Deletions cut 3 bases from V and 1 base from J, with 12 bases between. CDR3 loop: CASSFSLGANTEAFF. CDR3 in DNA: TGTGCCAGCAGTTTCTCTCTGGGGGCGAACACTGAAGCTTTCTTT.

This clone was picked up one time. DNA of the CDR3: TGTGCCAGCACCCCTCTAATGGGGGCCTCTGAGGGCTACACCTTC. Residues: CASTPLMGASEGYTF. V is TRBV6-5 and J is TRBJ1-2; D is perhaps TRBD1 (6 bases). V lost 7 bases and J 8 bases, leaving 23 bases between the germline ends. CDR3 length: 15 residues. Germline CDR1 MNHEY, CDR2 SVGAGI.

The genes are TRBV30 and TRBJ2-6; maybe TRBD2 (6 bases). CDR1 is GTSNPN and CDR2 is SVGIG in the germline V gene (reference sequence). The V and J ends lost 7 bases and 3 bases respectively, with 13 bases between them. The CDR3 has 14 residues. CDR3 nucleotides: TGTGCCTCCGGGACTGCCTTTGGGGCCAACGTCCTGACTTTC. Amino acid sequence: CASGTAFGANVLTF. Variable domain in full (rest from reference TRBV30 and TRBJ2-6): SQTIHQWPATLVQPVGSPLSLECTVEGTSNPNLYWYRQAAGRGLQLLFYSVGIGQISSEVPQNLSASRPQDRQFILSSKKLLLSDSGFYLCASGTAFGANVLTFGAGSRLTVL.

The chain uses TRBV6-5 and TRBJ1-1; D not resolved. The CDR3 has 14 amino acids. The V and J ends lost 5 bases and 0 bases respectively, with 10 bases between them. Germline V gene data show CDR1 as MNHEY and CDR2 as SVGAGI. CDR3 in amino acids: CASSREGLNTEAFF. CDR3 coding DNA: TGTGCCAGCAGTAGAGAGGGATTGAACACTGAAGCTTTCTTT.

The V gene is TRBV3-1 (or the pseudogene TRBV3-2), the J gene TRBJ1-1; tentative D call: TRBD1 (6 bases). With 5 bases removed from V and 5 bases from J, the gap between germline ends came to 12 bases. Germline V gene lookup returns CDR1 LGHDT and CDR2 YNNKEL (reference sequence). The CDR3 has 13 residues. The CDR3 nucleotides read TGTGCCAGCAGCGCCCGACAGGTTACTGAAGCTTTCTTT. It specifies CASSARQVTEAFF.

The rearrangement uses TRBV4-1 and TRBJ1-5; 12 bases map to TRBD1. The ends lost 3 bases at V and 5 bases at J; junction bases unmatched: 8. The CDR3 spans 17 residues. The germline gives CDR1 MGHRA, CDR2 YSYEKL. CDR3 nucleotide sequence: TGCGCCAGCAGCCAGAGGGACAGGGGGCGCACTGATCAGCCCCAGCATTTT. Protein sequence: CASSQRDRGRTDQPQHF.

DNA of the CDR3: TGTGCCAGTAGTCCTAGACTCGTGCGGGGGAACACCGGGGAGCTGTTTTTT. It codes for CASSPRLVRGNTGELFF. The chain is built from TRBV19 and TRBJ2-2, with D perhaps TRBD2 (6 bases). V lost 5 bases to trimming and J lost 1 base, with 17 bases between them. CDR3 length equals 17 residues. CDR1 LNHDA and CDR2 SQIVND come from the germline V gene (reference sequence).

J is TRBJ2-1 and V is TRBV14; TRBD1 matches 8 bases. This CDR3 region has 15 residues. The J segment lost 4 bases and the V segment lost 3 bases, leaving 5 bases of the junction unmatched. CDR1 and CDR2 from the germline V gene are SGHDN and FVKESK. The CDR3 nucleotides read TGTGCCAGCAGCCAGTCAGGGGGCCCATACAATGAGCAGTTCTTC. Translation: CASSQSGGPYNEQFF.

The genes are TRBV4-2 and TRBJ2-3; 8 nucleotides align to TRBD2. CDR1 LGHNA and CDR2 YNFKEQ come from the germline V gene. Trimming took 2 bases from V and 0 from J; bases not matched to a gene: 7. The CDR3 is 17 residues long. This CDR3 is CASSQRSGGRSTDTQYF. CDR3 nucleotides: TGTGCCAGCAGCCAAAGGTCGGGAGGGCGTAGCACAGATACGCAGTATTTT.

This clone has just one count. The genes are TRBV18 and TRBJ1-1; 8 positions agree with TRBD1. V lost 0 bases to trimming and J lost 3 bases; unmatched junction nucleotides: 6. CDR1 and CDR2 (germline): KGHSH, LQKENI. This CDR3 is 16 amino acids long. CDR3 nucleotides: TGTGCCAGCTCACCACCCCGTGCAGGGGGCTACACTGAAGCTTTCTTT. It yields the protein CASSPPRAGGYTEAFF.

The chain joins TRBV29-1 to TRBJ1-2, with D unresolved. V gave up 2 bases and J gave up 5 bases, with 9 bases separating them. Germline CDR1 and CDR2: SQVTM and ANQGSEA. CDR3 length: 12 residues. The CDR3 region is CSVEYPSYGYTF. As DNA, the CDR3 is TGCAGCGTTGAATATCCTTCGTATGGCTACACCTTC.

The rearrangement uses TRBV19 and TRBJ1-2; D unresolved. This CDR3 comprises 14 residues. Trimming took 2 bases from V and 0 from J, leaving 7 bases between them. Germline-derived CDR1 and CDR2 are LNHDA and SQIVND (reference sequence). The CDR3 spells CASSIFAANYGYTF. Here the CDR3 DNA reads TGTGCCAGTAGTATATTCGCGGCTAACTATGGCTACACCTTC.

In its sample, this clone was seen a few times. CDR3 sequence (DNA): TGTGCCAGCAGACGGGGGACGAAGAACACTGAAGCTTTCTTT. Amino acids: CASRRGTKNTEAFF. This rearrangement joins TRBV5-8 to TRBJ1-1; D is possibly TRBD1 (5 bases). The CDR3 has 14 amino acids. The germline V gene encodes CDR1 SGHTS and CDR2 YDEGEE. With 5 bases removed from V and 1 base from J, the gap between germline ends came to 12 bases.